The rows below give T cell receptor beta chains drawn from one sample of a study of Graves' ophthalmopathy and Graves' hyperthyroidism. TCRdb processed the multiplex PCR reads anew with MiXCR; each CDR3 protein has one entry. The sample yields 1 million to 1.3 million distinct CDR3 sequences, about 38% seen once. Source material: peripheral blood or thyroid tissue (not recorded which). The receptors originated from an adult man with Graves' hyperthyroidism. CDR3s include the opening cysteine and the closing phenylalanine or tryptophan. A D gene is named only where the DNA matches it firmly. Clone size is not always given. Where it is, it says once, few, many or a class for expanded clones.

CDR3 protein: CASSYRLAGVTYEQYF; CDR3 DNA: TGTGCCAGCAGTTATCGACTAGCGGGAGTTACCTACGAGCAGTACTTC; clone size: .; J gene: TRBJ2-7; D gene: TRBD2; V gene: TRBV6-2/TRBV6-3
CDR3 protein: CSVKDRQETQYF; CDR3 DNA: TGCAGTGTAAAGGACAGACAAGAGACCCAGTACTTC; clone size: .; J gene: TRBJ2-5; D gene: .; V gene: TRBV20-1
CDR3 protein: CASSFEWGMQETQYF; CDR3 DNA: TGTGCCAGCAGCTTCGAGTGGGGGATGCAAGAGACCCAGTACTTC; clone size: many; J gene: TRBJ2-5; D gene: .; V gene: TRBV11-2
CDR3 protein: CSAPTAPTNEKLFF; CDR3 DNA: TGCAGTGCTCCGACAGCTCCAACTAATGAAAAACTGTTTTTT; clone size: .; J gene: TRBJ1-4; D gene: .; V gene: TRBV20-1
CDR3 protein: CASSAGNNLPYEQYF; CDR3 DNA: TGTGCCAGCAGTGCAGGGAATAATCTGCCCTACGAGCAGTACTTC; clone size: .; J gene: TRBJ2-7; D gene: .; V gene: TRBV12-3/TRBV12-4
CDR3 protein: CASSVASGETQYF; CDR3 DNA: TGTGCCAGCAGCGTCGCTAGCGGAGAGACCCAGTACTTC; clone size: many; J gene: TRBJ2-5; D gene: TRBD2; V gene: TRBV12-3/TRBV12-4
CDR3 protein: CASSKQNMNTEAFF; CDR3 DNA: TGTGCCAGCAGCAAACAGAACATGAACACTGAAGCTTTCTTT; clone size: .; J gene: TRBJ1-1; D gene: .; V gene: TRBV7-9
CDR3 protein: CATSRDRTGNYEQYF; CDR3 DNA: TGTGCCACCAGCAGGGACAGGACAGGGAACTACGAGCAGTACTTC; clone size: .; J gene: TRBJ2-7; D gene: TRBD1; V gene: TRBV15
CDR3 protein: CASSFQGPGTEAFF; CDR3 DNA: TGTGCCAGCAGTTTTCAGGGGCCGGGCACTGAAGCTTTCTTT; clone size: .; J gene: TRBJ1-1; D gene: .; V gene: TRBV12-3/TRBV12-4
CDR3 protein: CASSSPELAYEQYF; CDR3 DNA: TGCGCCAGCAGCTCCCCGGAGCTAGCCTACGAGCAGTACTTC; clone size: .; J gene: TRBJ2-7; D gene: .; V gene: TRBV5-1
CDR3 protein: CASRPARGQGAGNYGYTF; CDR3 DNA: TGTGCCAGCAGACCCGCCCGGGGACAGGGCGCCGGCAACTATGGCTACACCTTC; clone size: .; J gene: TRBJ1-2; D gene: TRBD1; V gene: TRBV6-5
CDR3 protein: CASGPDGSGGYTF; CDR3 DNA: TGTGCCAGCGGACCAGACGGGTCCGGGGGCTACACCTTC; clone size: many; J gene: TRBJ1-2; D gene: .; V gene: TRBV6-6
CDR3 protein: CASSQDLGAQETQYF; CDR3 DNA: TGCGCCAGCAGCCAAGATTTGGGGGCACAAGAGACCCAGTACTTC; clone size: few; J gene: TRBJ2-5; D gene: .; V gene: TRBV4-3
CDR3 protein: CAISVSGSSYEQYF; CDR3 DNA: TGTGCCATCAGTGTCTCGGGGAGTAGCTACGAGCAGTACTTC; clone size: many; J gene: TRBJ2-7; D gene: .; V gene: TRBV10-3
CDR3 protein: CSAGGLNTEAFF; CDR3 DNA: TGCAGCGCGGGGGGTTTGAACACTGAAGCTTTCTTT; clone size: many; J gene: TRBJ1-1; D gene: .; V gene: TRBV29-1
CDR3 protein: CASSQARLTSVQNEQYF; CDR3 DNA: TGTGCCAGCAGCCAAGCAAGATTGACTAGCGTACAGAACGAGCAGTACTTC; clone size: .; J gene: TRBJ2-7; D gene: TRBD2; V gene: TRBV7-3
CDR3 protein: CATGLVGGTGVYEQYF; CDR3 DNA: TGTGCCACCGGTCTTGTCGGCGGGACAGGGGTATACGAGCAGTACTTC; clone size: .; J gene: TRBJ2-7; D gene: TRBD1; V gene: TRBV10-3